This entry lists 9 T cell receptor beta chains sequenced from one sample in a study of cytomegalovirus exposure and HLA in healthy donors. Clones were read by immunoSEQ multiplex PCR, and TCRdb kept only the in-frame ones, dropping some. The sample includes under 250,000 clones, approximately 78% of them seen just once. Sequencing used PBMCs. The receptors stem from a woman aged 25 to 45 in good health and CMV-seronegative.

This chain uses TRBV6-1 with TRBJ2-6; no definite D call. Trimming removed 3 bases from V and 3 bases from J, with 6 bases in between. This CDR3 has 14 residues. From germline, CDR1 is MNHNS and CDR2 SASEGT. The CDR3 spells CASSETLGANVLTF. In DNA form, the CDR3 reads TGTGCCAGCAGTGAGACTCTTGGGGCCAACGTCCTGACTTTC.

The chain uses TRBV27 and TRBJ1-5; D gene unclear. The CDR3 consists of 15 residues. The germline V and J ends were trimmed by 7 bases and 1 base, with 14 bases remaining between them. Germline-derived CDR1 and CDR2 are MNHEY and SMNVEV (reference sequence). The CDR3 sequence: CASTVRADSNQPQHF. The CDR3 nucleotides read TGTGCCAGCACTGTGAGGGCCGACAGCAATCAGCCCCAGCATTTT.

A remark on this clone: Distinct nucleotide sequences in the sample also encode this CDR3. DNA for the CDR3: TGCGCCAGCAGCCCGACTGGCTCCAACTATGGCTACACCTTC. This sequence encodes CASSPTGSNYGYTF. The J gene is TRBJ1-2, the V gene TRBV5-1; D gene unclear. Germline-derived CDR1 and CDR2 are SGHRS and YFSETQ. The CDR3 runs to 14 residues. V lost 4 bases and J 2 bases, leaving 12 bases between the germline ends.

This sequence joins TRBV5-1 and TRBJ2-5, with 7 bases fitting TRBD1. Germline loops: CDR1 SGHRS, CDR2 YFSETQ. V lost 4 bases to trimming and J lost 0 bases; unmatched junction nucleotides: 3. The CDR3 spans 14 residues. CDR3 nucleotide sequence: TGCGCCAGCAGCACACAGGGGAACCAAGAGACCCAGTACTTC. It yields the protein CASSTQGNQETQYF.

The chain combines TRBV10-3 with TRBJ2-5; D is possibly TRBD2 (6 bases). The length of the CDR3 is 14 residues. V gave up 10 bases and J gave up 4 bases, with 19 bases separating them. CDR1 is ENHRY, CDR2 SYGVKD, per germline. The CDR3 DNA reads TGTGCCACCCGGGGCTCCTCCGGGGGAGAGACCCAGTACTTC. Protein product: CATRGSSGGETQYF.

The chain uses TRBV19 and TRBJ1-5; 7 bases align to TRBD1. In germline, CDR1 is LNHDA, CDR2 SQIVND (reference sequence). Trimming at V came to 4 bases and at J to 2 bases, leaving 5 bases not matched to a gene. The CDR3 extends over 15 amino acids. The CDR3 sequence: CASSTTGTGNQPQHF. In nucleotides, the CDR3 is TGTGCCAGTAGTACGACAGGGACCGGCAATCAGCCCCAGCATTTT.

This clone was seen a few times. The chain couples TRBV19 to TRBJ2-5; 8 nucleotides agree with TRBD1. The CDR3 loop spans 13 amino acids. Losses at the gene ends were 5 bases for V and 4 bases for J; bases not matched to a gene: 3. Looked up from germline, CDR1 is LNHDA and CDR2 is SQIVND (reference sequence). CDR3 sequence: CASSPGTGETQYF. CDR3 in DNA: TGTGCCAGTAGTCCCGGGACAGGAGAGACCCAGTACTTC.

The chain uses TRBV5-4 and TRBJ1-2, with 7 bases fitting TRBD1. The junction had 6 bases not matched to a gene; V was cut back by 4 bases and J by 6 bases. The CDR3 is 13 residues long. Germline CDR1 SGHNT, CDR2 YYREEE (reference sequence). The CDR3 protein is CASSPDRADGYTF. The DNA of the CDR3 is TGTGCCAGCAGCCCCGACAGGGCTGATGGCTACACCTTC.

The rearrangement uses TRBV4-2 and TRBJ2-7, with 11 bases aligning to TRBD1. CDR1 and CDR2 (germline): LGHNA, YNFKEQ. With V trimmed by 4 bases and J by 4 bases, 3 bases remained unmatched. CDR3 size: 14 residues. The CDR3 spells CASSRDRGSYEQYF. CDR3 nucleotides: TGTGCCAGCAGCCGGGACAGGGGGTCATACGAGCAGTACTTC.